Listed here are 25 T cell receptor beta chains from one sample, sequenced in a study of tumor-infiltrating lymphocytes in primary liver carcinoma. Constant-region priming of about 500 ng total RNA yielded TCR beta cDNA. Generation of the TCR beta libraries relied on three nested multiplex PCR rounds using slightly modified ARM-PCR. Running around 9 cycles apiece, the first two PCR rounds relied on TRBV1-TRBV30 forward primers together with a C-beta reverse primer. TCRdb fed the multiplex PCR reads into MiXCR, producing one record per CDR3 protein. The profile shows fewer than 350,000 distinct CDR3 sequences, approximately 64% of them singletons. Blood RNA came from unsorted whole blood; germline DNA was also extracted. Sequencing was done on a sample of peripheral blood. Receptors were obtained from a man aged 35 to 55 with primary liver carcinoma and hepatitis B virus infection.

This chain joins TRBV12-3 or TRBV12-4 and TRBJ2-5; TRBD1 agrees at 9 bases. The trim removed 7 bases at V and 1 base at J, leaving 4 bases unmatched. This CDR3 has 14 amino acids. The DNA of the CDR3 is TGTGCCAGCAACATGGACAGGGGCCAAGAGACCCAGTACTTC. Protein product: CASNMDRGQETQYF.

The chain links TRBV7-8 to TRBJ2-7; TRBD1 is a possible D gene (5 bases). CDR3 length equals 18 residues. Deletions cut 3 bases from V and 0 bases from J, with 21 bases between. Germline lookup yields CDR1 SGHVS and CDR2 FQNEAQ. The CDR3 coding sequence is TGTGCCAGCAGCTTCGCAGCTTTCCCAGGGATTCTCTCCTACGAGCAGTACTTC. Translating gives CASSFAAFPGILSYEQYF.

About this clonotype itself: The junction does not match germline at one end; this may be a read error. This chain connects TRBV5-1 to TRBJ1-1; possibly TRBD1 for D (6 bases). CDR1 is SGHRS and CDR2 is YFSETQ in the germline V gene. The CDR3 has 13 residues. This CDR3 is CGSSLQGTTEAFF. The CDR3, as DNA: TGCGGCAGCAGCTTACAGGGTACCACTGAAGCTTTCTTT.

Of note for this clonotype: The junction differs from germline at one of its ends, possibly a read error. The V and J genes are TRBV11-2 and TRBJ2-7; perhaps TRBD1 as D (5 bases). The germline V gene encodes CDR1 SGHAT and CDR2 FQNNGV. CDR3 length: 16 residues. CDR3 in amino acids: CVSSKTGDRESSEQYF. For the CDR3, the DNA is TGTGTCAGCAGCAAGACCGGTGACAGAGAGTCGAGCGAGCAGTACTTC.

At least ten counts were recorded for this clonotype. CDR3 DNA: TGTGCCAGCAGCGAAAGCGAGGTATTCACTGAAGCTTTCTTT. This translates into CASSESEVFTEAFF. V and J are TRBV4-2 and TRBJ1-1, with unresolved D. V was clipped by 5 bases and J by 4 bases, with 14 bases between them. This CDR3 spans 14 amino acids. CDR1 and CDR2 from the germline V gene are LGHNA and YNFKEQ.

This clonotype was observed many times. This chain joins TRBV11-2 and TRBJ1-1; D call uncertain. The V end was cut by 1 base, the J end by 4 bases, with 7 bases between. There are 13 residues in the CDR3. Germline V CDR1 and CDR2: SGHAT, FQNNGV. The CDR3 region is CASSLGVGTEAFF. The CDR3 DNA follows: TGTGCCAGCAGCTTAGGAGTGGGCACTGAAGCTTTCTTT.

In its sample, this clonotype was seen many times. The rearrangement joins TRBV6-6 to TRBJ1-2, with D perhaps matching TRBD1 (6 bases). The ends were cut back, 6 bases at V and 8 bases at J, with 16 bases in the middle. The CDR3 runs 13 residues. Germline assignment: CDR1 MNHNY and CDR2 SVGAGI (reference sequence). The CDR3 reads CASSQQGAGGYTF. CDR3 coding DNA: TGTGCCAGCAGCCAACAGGGCGCGGGCGGCTACACCTTC.

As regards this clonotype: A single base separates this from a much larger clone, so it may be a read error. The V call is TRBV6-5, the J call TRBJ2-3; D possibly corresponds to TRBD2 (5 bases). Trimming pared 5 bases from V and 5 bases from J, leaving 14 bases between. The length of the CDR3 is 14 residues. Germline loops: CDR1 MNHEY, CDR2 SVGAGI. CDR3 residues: CASSILVGEDTQYF. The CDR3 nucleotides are TGTGCCAGCAGTATACTAGTGGGCGAAGATACGCAGTATTTT.

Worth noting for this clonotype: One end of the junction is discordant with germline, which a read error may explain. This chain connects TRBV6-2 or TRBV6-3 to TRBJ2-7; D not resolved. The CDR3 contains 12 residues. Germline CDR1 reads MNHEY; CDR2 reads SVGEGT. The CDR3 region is CTSSYTSYEQYF. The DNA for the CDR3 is TGTACCAGCAGTTACACTTCCTACGAGCAGTACTTC.

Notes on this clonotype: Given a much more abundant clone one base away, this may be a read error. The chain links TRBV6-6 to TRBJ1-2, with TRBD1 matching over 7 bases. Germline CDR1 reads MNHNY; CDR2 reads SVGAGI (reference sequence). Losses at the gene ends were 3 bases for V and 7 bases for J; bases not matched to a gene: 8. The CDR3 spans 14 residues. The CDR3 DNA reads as TGTGCCAGCAGTTATCTCGGACAGGTAGGTGGCTACACCTTC. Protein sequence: CASSYLGQVGGYTF.

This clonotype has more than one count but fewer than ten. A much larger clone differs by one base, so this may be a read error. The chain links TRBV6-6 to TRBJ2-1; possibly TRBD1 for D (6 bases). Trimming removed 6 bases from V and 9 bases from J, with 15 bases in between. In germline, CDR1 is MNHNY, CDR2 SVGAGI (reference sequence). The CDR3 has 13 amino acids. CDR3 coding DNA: TGTGCCAGCAGACCCGACAGGACCGCTGAGCAGTTCTTC. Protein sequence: CASRPDRTAEQFF.

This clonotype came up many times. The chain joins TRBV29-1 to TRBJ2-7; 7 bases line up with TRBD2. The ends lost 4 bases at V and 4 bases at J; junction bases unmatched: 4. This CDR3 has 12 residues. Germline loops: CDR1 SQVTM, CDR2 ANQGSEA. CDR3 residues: CSVANGGYEQYF. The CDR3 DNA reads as TGCAGCGTTGCTAACGGGGGGTACGAGCAGTACTTC.

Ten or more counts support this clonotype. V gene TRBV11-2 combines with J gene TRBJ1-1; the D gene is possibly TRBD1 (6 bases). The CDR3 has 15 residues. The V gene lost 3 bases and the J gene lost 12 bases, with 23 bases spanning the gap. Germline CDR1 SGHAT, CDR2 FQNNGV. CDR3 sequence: CASSLSGQGTIQTFF. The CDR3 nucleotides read TGTGCCAGCAGCTTGAGTGGGCAGGGGACGATCCAAACTTTCTTT.

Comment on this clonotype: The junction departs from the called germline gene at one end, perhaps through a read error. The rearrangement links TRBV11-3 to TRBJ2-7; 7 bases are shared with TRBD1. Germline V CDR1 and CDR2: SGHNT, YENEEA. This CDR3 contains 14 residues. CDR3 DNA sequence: TGTGCAAGCAGCGAAGACAGGGCAAGCTACGAGCAGTACTTC. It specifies CASSEDRASYEQYF.

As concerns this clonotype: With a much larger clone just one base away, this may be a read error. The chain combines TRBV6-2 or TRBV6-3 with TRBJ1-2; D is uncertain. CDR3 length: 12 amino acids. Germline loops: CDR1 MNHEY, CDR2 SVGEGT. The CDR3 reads CASAPRGDGNTF. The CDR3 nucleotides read TGTGCCAGCGCCCCCCGCGGGGATGGCAACACCTTC.

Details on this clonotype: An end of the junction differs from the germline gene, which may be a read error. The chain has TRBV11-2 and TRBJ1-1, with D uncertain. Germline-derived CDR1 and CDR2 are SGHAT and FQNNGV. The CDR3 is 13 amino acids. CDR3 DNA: TGTGCCAGCAGCCATTACCCCGTCACGGAAGCTATCTTT. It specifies CASSHYPVTEAIF.

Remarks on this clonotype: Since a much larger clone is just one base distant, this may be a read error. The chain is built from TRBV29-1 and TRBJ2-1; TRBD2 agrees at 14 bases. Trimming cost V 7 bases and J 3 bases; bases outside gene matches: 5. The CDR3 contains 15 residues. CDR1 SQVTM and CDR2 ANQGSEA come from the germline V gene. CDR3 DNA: TGCAGCGACGGGACTAGCGGGAGTGGCTACAATGAGCAGTTCTTC. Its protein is CSDGTSGSGYNEQFF.

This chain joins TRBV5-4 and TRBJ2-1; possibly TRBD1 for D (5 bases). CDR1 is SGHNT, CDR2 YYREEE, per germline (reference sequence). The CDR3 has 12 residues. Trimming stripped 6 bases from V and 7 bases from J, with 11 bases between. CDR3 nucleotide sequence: TGTGCCAGCAACCAACCAGGGAATGAGCAGTTCTTC. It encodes CASNQPGNEQFF.

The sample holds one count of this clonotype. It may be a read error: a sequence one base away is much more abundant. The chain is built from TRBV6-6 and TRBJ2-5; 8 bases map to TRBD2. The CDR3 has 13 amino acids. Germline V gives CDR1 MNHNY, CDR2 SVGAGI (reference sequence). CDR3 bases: TGTGCCAGCGGTTACGCAACCTCCGGGAGGGTCCACTTC. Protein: CASGYATSGRVHF.

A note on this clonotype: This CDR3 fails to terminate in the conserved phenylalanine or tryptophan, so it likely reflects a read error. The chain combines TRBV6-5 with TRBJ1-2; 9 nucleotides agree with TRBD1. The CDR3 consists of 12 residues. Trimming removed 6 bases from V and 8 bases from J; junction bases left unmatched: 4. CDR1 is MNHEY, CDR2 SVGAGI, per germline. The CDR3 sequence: CASRGTGQGYTL. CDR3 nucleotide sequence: TGTGCCAGCAGGGGGACAGGGCAGGGCTACACCCTC.

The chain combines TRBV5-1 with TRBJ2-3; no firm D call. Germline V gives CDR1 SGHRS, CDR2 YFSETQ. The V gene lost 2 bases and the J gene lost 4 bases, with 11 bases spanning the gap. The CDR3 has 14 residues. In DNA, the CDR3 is TGCGCCAGCAGCTTTTGGTCTGAGCCAGATACGCAGTATTTT. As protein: CASSFWSEPDTQYF.

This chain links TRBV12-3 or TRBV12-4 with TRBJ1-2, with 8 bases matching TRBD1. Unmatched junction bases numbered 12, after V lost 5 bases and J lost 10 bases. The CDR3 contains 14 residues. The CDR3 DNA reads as TGTGCCAGCAGTCTATGGCGACAGGGGAATAACTACACCTTC. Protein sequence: CASSLWRQGNNYTF.

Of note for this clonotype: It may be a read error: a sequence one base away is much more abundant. CDR3 bases: TGTGCCACTTTAGCCAGACTAGTGGGAGTCTACGAGCAGTACTTC. Translating gives CATLARLVGVYEQYF. The rearrangement joins TRBV6-2 or TRBV6-3 to TRBJ2-7; D is possibly TRBD2 (6 bases). The CDR3 extends over 15 amino acids. The germline V and J ends were trimmed by 10 bases and 3 bases, with 22 bases remaining between them. Germline V lookup: CDR1 MNHEY, CDR2 SVGEGT.

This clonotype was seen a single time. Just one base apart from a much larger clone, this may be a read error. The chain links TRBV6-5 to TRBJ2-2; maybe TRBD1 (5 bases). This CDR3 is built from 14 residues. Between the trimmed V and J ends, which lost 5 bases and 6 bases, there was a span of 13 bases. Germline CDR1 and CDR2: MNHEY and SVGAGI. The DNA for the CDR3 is TGTGCCAGCAGTCCGTACCCAGGGTCCGGGGAGCTGTTTTTT. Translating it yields CASSPYPGSGELFF.

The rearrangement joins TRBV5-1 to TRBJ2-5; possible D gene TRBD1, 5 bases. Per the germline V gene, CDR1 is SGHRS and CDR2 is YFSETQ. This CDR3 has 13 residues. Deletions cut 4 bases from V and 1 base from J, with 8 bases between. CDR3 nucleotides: TGCGCCAGCAGCCCGGACATCCAAGAGACCCAGTACTTC. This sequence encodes CASSPDIQETQYF. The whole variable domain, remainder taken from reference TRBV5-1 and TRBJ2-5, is KAGVTQTPRYLIKTRGQQVTLSCSPISGHRSVSWYQQTPGQGLQFLFEYFSETQRNKGNFPGRFSGRQFSNSRSEMNVSTLELGDSALYLCASSPDIQETQYFGPGTRLLVL.